Detailed here is one TCR beta chain. Its specificity is not known. Germline CDR1 reads MNHEY; CDR2 reads SVGAGI. Trimming took 0 bases from V and 8 from J, leaving 14 bases between them. This CDR3 has 15 amino acids. TCRdb's copy holds only in-frame clones and misses some; the assay was immunoSEQ multiplex PCR. The data contain 140,000 or so clones, about nine tenths of them singletons. These data belong to a study of T cell responses to AZD1222 COVID-19 vaccine. General study results and limits: Spike-specific TCR breadth rose after two AZD1222 doses, and depth rose as well. Close to half of all spike-specific TCRs reportedly target regions of the variants that are unmutated.

This chain uses TRBV6-5 with TRBJ2-1; a possible D gene is TRBD2 (6 bases). Sequencing was performed on peripheral blood, taken on day 0 of AZD1222 vaccination. This clonotype was sampled from an adult in good health. Written as DNA, the CDR3 is TGTGCCAGCAGTTACTCGAGCGGGCGGGTCGATGAGCAGTTCTTC. It specifies CASSYSSGRVDEQFF.